This is a list of T cell receptor beta chains from one sample in a study of blood T cell repertoires in COVID-19. Method: immunoSEQ multiplex PCR; TCRdb's copy keeps in-frame clones and lacks some. The sample records about 320,000 clones, about 83% being singletons. Sequenced: peripheral blood. These receptors were obtained from a woman in her forties or fifties with acute or convalescent COVID-19. CDR3s include the opening cysteine and the closing phenylalanine or tryptophan. Each record gives: V gene, D gene, J gene, clone size, CDR3 protein, CDR3 DNA. D genes are given only for firm matches. Where a row states a size, it is once, few, many or the class of an expanded clone; other rows omit it.

V: TRBV2; D: TRBD2; J: TRBJ2-1; size: .; CDR3: CASRGTSGVYNEQFF; DNA: TGTGCCAGCAGAGGGACTAGTGGGGTCTACAATGAGCAGTTCTTC
V: TRBV11-2; D: .; J: TRBJ1-5; size: once; CDR3: CASSFLSGQPQHF; DNA: TGTGCCAGCAGCTTTCTTTCGGGTCAGCCCCAGCATTTT
V: TRBV6-2/TRBV6-3; D: .; J: TRBJ2-7; size: .; CDR3: CASSYRSPKFEQYF; DNA: TGTGCCAGCAGTTACCGTAGTCCAAAGTTCGAGCAGTACTTC
V: TRBV7-9; D: .; J: TRBJ1-1; size: .; CDR3: CASRYYGQFNTEAFF; DNA: TGTGCCAGCAGATACTATGGACAGTTCAACACTGAAGCTTTCTTT
V: TRBV5-4; D: TRBD2; J: TRBJ2-3; size: .; CDR3: CASSLGPGLAPIDTQYF; DNA: TGTGCCAGCAGCTTGGGGCCGGGACTAGCGCCAATAGATACGCAGTATTTT
V: TRBV5-1; D: .; J: TRBJ2-3; size: .; CDR3: CASSHQRTDTQYF; DNA: TGCGCCAGCAGCCATCAGCGGACGGATACGCAGTATTTT
V: TRBV6-1; D: TRBD1; J: TRBJ2-5; size: .; CDR3: CASRARDRGSETQYF; DNA: TGTGCCAGCAGAGCCCGGGACAGGGGATCGGAGACCCAGTACTTC
V: TRBV7-2; D: .; J: TRBJ2-5; size: .; CDR3: CASSLAGTFETQYF; DNA: TGTGCCAGCAGCTTAGCAGGGACATTCGAGACCCAGTACTTC
V: TRBV7-8; D: .; J: TRBJ2-7; size: .; CDR3: CASSLDRAYEQYF; DNA: TGTGCCAGCAGCTTAGACAGGGCCTACGAGCAGTACTTC
V: TRBV25-1; D: .; J: TRBJ1-1; size: .; CDR3: CASSEYSDGFMNTEAFF; DNA: TGTGCCAGCAGTGAATACAGCGACGGCTTTATGAACACTGAAGCTTTCTTT
V: TRBV13; D: TRBD1; J: TRBJ1-3; size: .; CDR3: CASSSHRDRGSGNTIYF; DNA: TGTGCCAGCAGCTCGCACCGGGACAGGGGTTCTGGAAACACCATATATTTT
V: TRBV7-3; D: .; J: TRBJ1-1; size: .; CDR3: CASSAPQGSEAFF; DNA: TGTGCCAGCAGCGCGCCACAGGGATCTGAAGCTTTCTTT
V: TRBV10-3; D: .; J: TRBJ2-7; size: .; CDR3: CAISEEGEQYF; DNA: TGTGCCATCAGTGAGGAGGGCGAGCAGTACTTC
V: TRBV28; D: TRBD1; J: TRBJ2-5; size: once; CDR3: CASSLGQQETQYF; DNA: TGTGCCAGCAGTTTGGGACAGCAAGAGACCCAGTACTTC
V: TRBV6-1; D: TRBD2; J: TRBJ2-3; size: once; CDR3: CASSDLGLAAFTDTQYF; DNA: TGTGCCAGCAGTGATCTCGGACTAGCGGCTTTCACAGATACGCAGTATTTT
V: TRBV2; D: .; J: TRBJ1-1; size: .; CDR3: CASRTRQAEAFF; DNA: TGTGCCAGCAGGACCAGACAGGCGGAGGCTTTCTTT
V: TRBV5-1; D: .; J: TRBJ1-5; size: .; CDR3: CASSLGANSNQPQHF; DNA: TGCGCCAGCAGCTTGGGGGCAAATAGCAATCAGCCCCAGCATTTT
V: TRBV19; D: TRBD2; J: TRBJ2-1; size: once; CDR3: CASSQGQGLASGRWEQFF; DNA: TGTGCCAGTAGTCAGGGACAGGGATTAGCTAGCGGGAGGTGGGAGCAGTTCTTC
V: TRBV6-4; D: .; J: TRBJ1-1; size: .; CDR3: CASSFDSNTEAFF; DNA: TGTGCCAGCAGCTTTGACAGTAACACTGAAGCTTTCTTT
V: TRBV30; D: TRBD2; J: TRBJ2-5; size: .; CDR3: CACNKGLALETQYF; DNA: TGTGCCTGTAATAAGGGACTAGCATTGGAGACCCAGTACTTC
V: TRBV7-2; D: .; J: TRBJ1-4; size: .; CDR3: CASSLVGLVATNEKLFF; DNA: TGTGCCAGCAGCTTAGTTGGGCTCGTTGCAACTAATGAAAAACTGTTTTTT
V: TRBV7-9; D: TRBD2; J: TRBJ2-1; size: .; CDR3: CASSLAGTSGSYNEQFF; DNA: TGTGCCAGCAGCTTAGCGGGGACTAGCGGGAGCTACAATGAGCAGTTCTTC
V: TRBV28; D: .; J: TRBJ2-2; size: once; CDR3: CASSFQGMGTGELFF; DNA: TGTGCCAGCAGTTTTCAGGGGATGGGCACCGGGGAGCTGTTTTTT
V: TRBV6-1; D: .; J: TRBJ1-2; size: once; CDR3: CASSEEGGGYGYTF; DNA: TGTGCCAGCAGTGAAGAGGGAGGAGGTTATGGCTACACCTTC
V: TRBV15; D: .; J: TRBJ2-7; size: .; CDR3: CATSRDRGGNEEYF; DNA: TGTGCCACCAGCAGAGATAGGGGCGGGAACGAGGAGTACTTC
V: TRBV7-9; D: TRBD1; J: TRBJ1-6; size: .; CDR3: CASSGSGTDNSPLHF; DNA: TGTGCCAGCAGCGGTAGCGGGACAGATAATTCACCCCTCCACTTT
V: TRBV30; D: .; J: TRBJ1-2; size: .; CDR3: CAWSGRTSISYGYTF; DNA: TGTGCCTGGAGTGGGCGGACTTCCATATCCTATGGCTACACCTTC
V: TRBV11-2; D: TRBD1; J: TRBJ2-7; size: .; CDR3: CASSYRTGIYEQYF; DNA: TGTGCCAGCAGCTACCGGACAGGAATCTACGAGCAGTACTTC
V: TRBV27; D: .; J: TRBJ1-1; size: .; CDR3: CASSSLGTNLNEAFF; DNA: TGTGCCAGCAGCAGTTTAGGGACTAATCTTAATGAAGCTTTCTTT
V: TRBV27; D: .; J: TRBJ1-1; size: .; CDR3: CASSLTGHNTEAFF; DNA: TGTGCCAGCAGTTTAACAGGCCACAACACTGAAGCTTTCTTT
V: TRBV15; D: TRBD2; J: TRBJ2-4; size: .; CDR3: CATSRASGRGGHLAKNIQYF; DNA: TGTGCCACCAGCAGGGCTAGCGGGAGAGGGGGGCATTTAGCCAAAAACATTCAGTACTTC
V: TRBV7-2; D: .; J: TRBJ1-1; size: .; CDR3: CASSPIPGGTEAFF; DNA: TGTGCCAGCAGCCCTATCCCAGGCGGGACTGAAGCTTTCTTT
V: TRBV7-8; D: .; J: TRBJ2-1; size: .; CDR3: CASSLASGTLYNEQFF; DNA: TGTGCCAGCAGCTTAGCATCCGGGACATTGTACAATGAGCAGTTCTTC
V: TRBV4-1; D: TRBD2; J: TRBJ2-1; size: .; CDR3: CAVSPKREWYNEQFF; DNA: TGCGCCGTCAGCCCTAAGCGGGAGTGGTACAATGAGCAGTTCTTC
V: TRBV5-3; D: .; J: TRBJ1-5; size: .; CDR3: CARSFPDRSNQPQHF; DNA: TGTGCCAGAAGCTTTCCTGACAGGAGCAATCAGCCCCAGCATTTT
V: TRBV7-9; D: TRBD2; J: TRBJ2-1; size: .; CDR3: CASSLVGLAGGEQFF; DNA: TGTGCCAGCAGCTTAGTAGGGCTAGCGGGAGGGGAGCAGTTCTTC
V: TRBV5-1; D: .; J: TRBJ2-1; size: .; CDR3: CASSIGTQDNEQFF; DNA: TGCGCCAGCAGCATCGGGACTCAAGACAATGAGCAGTTCTTC